The 18 T cell receptor beta chains in this list originate from one sample, sequenced in a study of shared clonotypes between healthy human individuals. TCRdb keeps only in-frame clones here, not all; method: immunoSEQ multiplex PCR. In the table there are some 470,000 clones, 76% of which are singletons. Material: PBMCs. All receptors come from a woman between 35 and 50 years old in good health. Some clones in this sample may be carry-over from other donors' samples.

The rearrangement uses TRBV19 and TRBJ1-3; 9 nucleotides line up with TRBD1. The V and J ends lost 9 bases and 5 bases, in that order; junction bases with no gene match: 8. The CDR3 is 14 amino acids. The germline gives CDR1 LNHDA, CDR2 SQIVND (reference sequence). The CDR3 DNA sequence: TGTGCCAGCATTCGGACAGGGGACCGAAACACCATATATTTT. Amino acid sequence: CASIRTGDRNTIYF.

This chain joins TRBV2 and TRBJ2-1; no clear D gene. Germline V gene sequence: CDR1 SNHLY, CDR2 FYNNEI. This CDR3 has 11 residues. V gave up 6 bases and J gave up 3 bases, with 3 bases separating them. The CDR3 sequence: CASRDYNEQFF. The CDR3 nucleotides read TGTGCCAGCAGAGACTACAATGAGCAGTTCTTC. Using reference TRBV2 and TRBJ2-1 for the parts outside the CDR3, the full variable domain is EPEVTQTPSHQVTQMGQEVILRCVPISNHLYFYWYRQILGQKVEFLVSFYNNEISEKSEIFDDQFSVERPDGSNFTLKIRSTKLEDSAMYFCASRDYNEQFFGPGTRLTVL.

This clone was seen only a few times. The J gene is TRBJ1-1, the V gene TRBV19; 8 bases fit TRBD1. The V gene end was trimmed by 6 bases and the J gene end by 10 bases; junction bases not matched to a gene: 16. The length of the CDR3 is 15 residues. CDR1 and CDR2 from the germline V gene are LNHDA and SQIVND (reference sequence). Written as DNA, the CDR3 is TGTGCCAGTAGGGTCTCCTACCGACAGGGGAGGCCAGCTTTCTTT. Translation gives CASRVSYRQGRPAFF.

CDR3 sequence (DNA): TGTGCCAGCAGTTCACCCAATCAGCCCCAGCATTTT. It encodes CASSSPNQPQHF. The chain links TRBV6-6 to TRBJ1-5; D is ambiguous. The CDR3 covers 12 residues. The germline gives CDR1 MNHNY, CDR2 SVGAGI (reference sequence). Trimming cost V 4 bases and J 3 bases, with 4 bases left between them.

The V gene is TRBV20-1, the J gene TRBJ1-1, with D hard to call. CDR3 length: 11 residues. The germline V gene encodes CDR1 DFQATT and CDR2 SNEGSKA (reference sequence). Trimming pared 5 bases from V and 3 bases from J, leaving 7 bases between. For the CDR3, the DNA is TGCAGTGCTCGGCGGGACACTGAAGCTTTCTTT. Translated: CSARRDTEAFF.

The chain combines TRBV27 with TRBJ2-5, with D perhaps assigned TRBD1 or TRBD2 (5 bases each). The CDR3 runs to 14 residues. V gave up 3 bases and J gave up 1 base, with 9 bases separating them. Germline CDR1 and CDR2: MNHEY and SMNVEV (reference sequence). The CDR3 sequence: CASSFFGAQETQYF. In DNA form, the CDR3 reads TGTGCCAGCAGTTTCTTCGGGGCCCAAGAGACCCAGTACTTC.

V usage is TRBV5-5 and J usage is TRBJ1-4; TRBD1 might be the D (6 bases). CDR3 length equals 12 residues. V lost 4 bases and J lost 8, with 9 bases in between. The germline gives CDR1 SGHKS, CDR2 YYEKEE (reference sequence). The CDR3 nucleotides are TGTGCCAGCAGCGTCACAGGGGAAAAACTGTTTTTT. Protein product: CASSVTGEKLFF.

The chain joins TRBV6-6 to TRBJ2-6; unclear D gene. CDR1 MNHNY and CDR2 SVGAGI come from the germline V gene (reference sequence). The length of the CDR3 is 13 residues. Trimming removed 11 bases at V and 4 bases at J, with 12 bases between. The CDR3 coding sequence is TGTGCCGGAACCCCCCCCGGGGCCAACGTCCTGACTTTC. The encoded protein is CAGTPPGANVLTF.

The chain recombines TRBV6-5 with TRBJ2-3; 7 nucleotides line up with TRBD1. The CDR3 is 14 amino acids. Germline V gene lookup returns CDR1 MNHEY and CDR2 SVGAGI. V lost 8 bases to trimming and J lost 8 bases; unmatched junction nucleotides: 13. The CDR3 reads CASGYGTDHPTQYF. CDR3 nucleotides: TGTGCCAGCGGATACGGGACAGATCACCCTACGCAGTATTTT.

This clone was seen only once. The chain recombines TRBV5-1 with TRBJ2-7, with D unclear. Germline assignment: CDR1 SGHRS and CDR2 YFSETQ. Trimming stripped 2 bases from V and 1 base from J, with 10 bases between. The CDR3 runs 14 residues. As DNA, the CDR3 is TGCGCCAGCAGCTTTTCCGGCGAGTCCTACGAGCAGTACTTC. Protein: CASSFSGESYEQYF.

The CDR3 bases are TGTGCCTGGAGCTCGGGACTTTACAATGAGCAGTTCTTC. Translated, it gives CAWSSGLYNEQFF. This chain joins TRBV30 and TRBJ2-1; the D gene is possibly TRBD2 (6 bases). This CDR3 is built from 13 residues. Between the trimmed V and J ends, which lost 3 bases and 4 bases, there was a span of 10 bases. Germline V gene sequence: CDR1 GTSNPN, CDR2 SVGIG (reference sequence). The complete variable domain, with remaining parts taken from reference TRBV30 and TRBJ2-1, reads SQTIHQWPATLVQPVGSPLSLECTVEGTSNPNLYWYRQAAGRGLQLLFYSVGIGQISSEVPQNLSASRPQDRQFILSSKKLLLSDSGFYLCAWSSGLYNEQFFGPGTRLTVL.

The chain employs TRBV15 and TRBJ2-4; D is possibly TRBD2 (5 bases). The CDR3 spans 16 residues. The germline V gene has CDR1 LNHNV and CDR2 YYDKDF (reference sequence). Trimming stripped 0 bases from V and 2 bases from J, with 11 bases between. The CDR3 loop is CATSRDIRESKNIQYF. The CDR3 bases are TGTGCCACCAGCAGAGATATCCGGGAATCCAAAAACATTCAGTACTTC.

In its sample, this clone was seen once. This chain links TRBV6-4 with TRBJ1-2; D call uncertain. V dropped 2 bases and J dropped 7 bases, with 11 bases sitting between them. Per germline, CDR1 MRHNA and CDR2 SNTAGT. CDR3 length equals 13 residues. CDR3 loop: CASSDEGRAGYTF. The DNA for the CDR3 is TGTGCCAGCAGTGACGAGGGCAGAGCTGGCTACACCTTC.

The genes are TRBV7-2 and TRBJ2-3; 7 positions match TRBD2. Per the germline V gene, CDR1 is SGHTA and CDR2 is FQGNSA. Trimming cost V 5 bases and J 2 bases; bases outside gene matches: 4. This CDR3 is built from 14 residues. This chain's CDR3 is CASSPSGNTDTQYF. The CDR3 coding sequence is TGTGCCAGCAGCCCCAGCGGGAACACAGATACGCAGTATTTT.

A single count supports this clone. Possible read error: a much larger clone is one base away. The chain couples TRBV2 to TRBJ2-3; 8 positions agree with TRBD2. The CDR3 consists of 15 residues. V trimming: 3 bases; J trimming: 0 bases; junction bases outside the gene matches: 2. From germline, CDR1 is SNHLY and CDR2 FYNNEI. In DNA form, the CDR3 reads TGTGCCAGCAGTGAGGCTAGCGGGAGCACAGATACGCAGTATTTT. Encoded protein: CASSEASGSTDTQYF. Full variable domain (remainder filled in from reference TRBV2 and TRBJ2-3): EPEVTQTPSHQVTQMGQEVILRCVPISNHLYFYWYRQILGQKVEFLVSFYNNEISEKSEIFDDQFSVERPDGSNFTLKIRSTKLEDSAMYFCASSEASGSTDTQYFGPGTRLTVL.

About this clone itself: Other DNA sequences in the same sample also yield this CDR3. V usage is TRBV28 and J usage is TRBJ1-1, with 7 bases identical to TRBD1. Per the germline V gene, CDR1 is MDHEN and CDR2 is SYDVKM. The CDR3 consists of 15 residues. Trimming took 2 bases from V and 0 from J; bases not matched to a gene: 3. The DNA for the CDR3 is TGTGCCAGCAGTTTACGGGACAGATTGAACACTGAAGCTTTCTTT. This translates into CASSLRDRLNTEAFF.

V and J are TRBV19 and TRBJ1-2; no firm D call. The germline CDR1 and CDR2 sequences are LNHDA and SQIVND (reference sequence). V gave up 4 bases and J gave up 1 base, with 16 bases separating them. This CDR3 comprises 16 residues. CDR3 region: CASSSVREINNYGYTF. As DNA, the CDR3 is TGTGCCAGTAGTAGTGTCAGAGAGATAAATAACTATGGCTACACCTTC.

This chain uses TRBV10-3 with TRBJ2-1; D is ambiguous. Germline V gene lookup returns CDR1 ENHRY and CDR2 SYGVKD. V was clipped by 0 bases and J by 6 bases, with 3 bases between them. The CDR3 has 12 residues. CDR3 bases: TGTGCCATCAGTGAGTCGTCCAATGAGCAGTTCTTC. Amino acids: CAISESSNEQFF.